This T cell receptor beta chain was retrieved from a study of shared T cell receptors in the human thymus. The assay was immunoSEQ multiplex PCR, and TCRdb's table has in-frame clones only and misses some. The data contain hundreds of thousands of clones, around 87% of them singletons. The sample also formed part of further work on human thymus T cells.

The receptor was derived from a boy younger than two with a congenital heart defect. The sample consisted of thymocytes.

The CDR3 sequence: CAWSLMGQGAIAEAFF. CDR3 nucleotides: TGTGCCTGGAGTTTAATGGGACAGGGGGCTATCGCTGAAGCTTTCTTT. This chain uses TRBV30 with TRBJ1-1, with 12 bases lining up with TRBD1. The CDR3 is 16 amino acids. Trimming cost V 2 bases and J 6 bases; bases outside gene matches: 10. CDR1 is GTSNPN, CDR2 SVGIG, per germline (reference sequence).